The entry that follows covers one TCR beta chain sequence. The source of the sample is a study of blood T cell repertoires in COVID-19. The wider study: The cDNA or gDNA used as material had been derived from T cells, B-cell-depleted T cells, or PBMCs.

The V gene's germline CDR1 is SGHTA and CDR2 FQGNSA. Between the trimmed V and J ends, which lost 4 bases and 7 bases, there was a span of 20 bases. The length of the CDR3 is 16 residues. Data came from immunoSEQ multiplex PCR; TCRdb stores just in-frame clones and leaves some out. The sample records over 200,000 clones, approximately 90% being singletons. Assignment of participants to cohorts was predicated upon participant-reported clinical history. Cohort 3 recovery required two negative PCRs, clearance, or symptom resolution. This clonotype originated in a man in his forties who had recovered from COVID-19. The sample taken for sequencing was PBMCs or T cells enriched from blood (not recorded which). This chain connects TRBV7-2 to TRBJ1-3; TRBD1 is a possible D gene (6 bases). This CDR3 reads CASSSPVQGRGNTIYF. In nucleotides, the CDR3 is TGTGCCAGCAGCTCCCCCGTACAGGGCCGCGGGAACACCATATATTTT.